The entry that follows covers one T cell receptor (beta chain) sequence. What it recognizes is unknown. PCR was performed using 60 Vbeta and 13 Jbeta primers. The repertoire was sequenced with immunoSEQ multiplex PCR; TCRdb's copy has only in-frame clones and lacks some. The table shows 80,000 to 100,000 clones, with about four fifths occurring only once. Germline values: CDR1 LNHDA, CDR2 SQIVND (reference sequence). The junction had 10 bases not matched to a gene; V was cut back by 5 bases and J by 4 bases. The CDR3 loop spans 15 amino acids. The data derive from a study of cytomegalovirus exposure and HLA in healthy donors. Whole-study findings and limits: There were around 160 TCR beta chains listed as cytomegalovirus-associated. The Asian-associated ancestry cluster reportedly had fewer N-insertions than the 666-donor mean in a later analysis. Excluded were some V segments that proved indistinguishable, including TRBV6-2 and TRBV6-3.

The chain carries TRBV19 and TRBJ2-5, with TRBD1 identical over 7 bases. This clonotype was sampled from a man aged 25-45 years in good health and CMV-seronegative. The sample consisted of PBMCs. As DNA, the CDR3 is TGTGCCAGTAGTTTAATTGGGTCAGGGGGAGAGACCCAGTACTTC. Its translation: CASSLIGSGGETQYF.